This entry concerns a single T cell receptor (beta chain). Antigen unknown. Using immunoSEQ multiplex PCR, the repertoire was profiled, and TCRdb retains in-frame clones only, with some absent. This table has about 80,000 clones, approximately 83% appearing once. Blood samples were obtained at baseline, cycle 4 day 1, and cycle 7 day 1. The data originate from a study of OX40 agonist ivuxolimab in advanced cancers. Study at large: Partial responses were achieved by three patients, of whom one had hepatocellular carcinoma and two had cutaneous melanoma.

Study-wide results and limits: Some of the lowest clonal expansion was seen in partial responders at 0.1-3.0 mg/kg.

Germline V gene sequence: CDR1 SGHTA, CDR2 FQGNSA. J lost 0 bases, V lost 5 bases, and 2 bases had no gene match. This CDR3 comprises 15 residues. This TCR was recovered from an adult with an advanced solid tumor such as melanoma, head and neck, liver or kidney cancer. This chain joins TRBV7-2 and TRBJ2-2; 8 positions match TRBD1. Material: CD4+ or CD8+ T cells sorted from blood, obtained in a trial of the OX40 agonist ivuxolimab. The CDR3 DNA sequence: TGTGCCAGCAGCAAACAGGGGGCGAACACCGGGGAGCTGTTTTTT. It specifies CASSKQGANTGELFF.